The clone carrying this T cell receptor (beta chain) showed up just a few times. Its cognate antigen is unknown. Germline CDR1 LNHNV, CDR2 YYDKDF (reference sequence). V was trimmed by 3 bases and J by 7 bases, leaving 7 bases between them. CDR3 length equals 12 residues. This record comes from a study of identical twins. Study-level results: Abundant beta clonotypes from cord blood bore fewer insertions; memory repertoires lacked this pattern.

Each CDR3 protein gets one entry after TCRdb re-called the 5' RACE reads with MiXCR. The table lists 520,000 or so distinct CDR3 sequences, less than 25% of them singletons. This sample also belongs to another study, concerning T cells expressing NK-cell markers. That investigation notes: Researchers got TCR beta repertoires out of sorted CD3+CD56+NKG2C+, CD3+CD56+NKG2C- and CD3+CD56-NKG2C+ T cells. Five to seven of the donors carried dominant NKG2C+ clonotypes that took up about 1.0-7.5% of their CD8+ T cells.

The clonotype comes from a woman aged 18-29 years in good health. The chain couples TRBV15 to TRBJ2-1, with a weak D call TRBD1 (6 bases). Input material: CD4+ T cells sorted from blood. CDR3 DNA sequence: TGTGCCACCAGCAGTAGGGGGAATGAGCAGTTCTTC. This encodes CATSSRGNEQFF.